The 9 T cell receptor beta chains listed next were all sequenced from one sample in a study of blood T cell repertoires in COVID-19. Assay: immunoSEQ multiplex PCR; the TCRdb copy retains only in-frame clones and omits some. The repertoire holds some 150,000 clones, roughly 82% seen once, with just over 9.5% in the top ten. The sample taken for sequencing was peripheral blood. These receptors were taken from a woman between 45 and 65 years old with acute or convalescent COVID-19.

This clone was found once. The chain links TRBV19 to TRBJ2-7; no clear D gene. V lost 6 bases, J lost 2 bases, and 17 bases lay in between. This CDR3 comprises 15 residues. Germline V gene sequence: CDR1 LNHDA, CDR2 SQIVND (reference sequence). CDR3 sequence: CASSPLVGVPYEQYF. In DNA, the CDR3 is TGTGCCAGTAGCCCCCTTGTCGGAGTTCCCTACGAGCAGTACTTC.

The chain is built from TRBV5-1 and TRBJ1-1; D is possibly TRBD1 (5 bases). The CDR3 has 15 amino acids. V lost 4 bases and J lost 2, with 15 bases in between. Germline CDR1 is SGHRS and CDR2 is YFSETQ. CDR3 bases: TGCGCCAGCAGCCCGGGGGGAGGGCATAACACTGAAGCTTTCTTT. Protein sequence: CASSPGGGHNTEAFF. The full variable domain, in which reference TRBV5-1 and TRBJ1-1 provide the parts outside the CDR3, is KAGVTQTPRYLIKTRGQQVTLSCSPISGHRSVSWYQQTPGQGLQFLFEYFSETQRNKGNFPGRFSGRQFSNSRSEMNVSTLELGDSALYLCASSPGGGHNTEAFFGQGTRLTVV.

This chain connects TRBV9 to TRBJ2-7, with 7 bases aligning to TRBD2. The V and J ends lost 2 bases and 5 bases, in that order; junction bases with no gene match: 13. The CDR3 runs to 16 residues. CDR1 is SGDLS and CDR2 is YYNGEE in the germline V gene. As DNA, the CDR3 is TGTGCCAGCAGCGTTTCGGGGGGAGCGCAGGACAACGAGCAGTACTTC. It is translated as CASSVSGGAQDNEQYF.

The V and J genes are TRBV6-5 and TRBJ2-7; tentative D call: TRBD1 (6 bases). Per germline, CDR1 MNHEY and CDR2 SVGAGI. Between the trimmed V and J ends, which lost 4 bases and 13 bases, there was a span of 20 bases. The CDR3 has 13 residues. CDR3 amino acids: CASSSPEGVRSYF. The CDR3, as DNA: TGTGCCAGCAGTTCCCCCGAGGGGGTACGGTCATACTTC.

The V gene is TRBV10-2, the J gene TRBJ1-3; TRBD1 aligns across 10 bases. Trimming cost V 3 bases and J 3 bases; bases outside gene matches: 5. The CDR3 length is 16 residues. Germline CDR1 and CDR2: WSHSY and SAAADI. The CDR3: CASSEDRGLRGNTIYF. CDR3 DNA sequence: TGCGCCAGCAGTGAAGACAGGGGGCTTCGTGGAAACACCATATATTTT.

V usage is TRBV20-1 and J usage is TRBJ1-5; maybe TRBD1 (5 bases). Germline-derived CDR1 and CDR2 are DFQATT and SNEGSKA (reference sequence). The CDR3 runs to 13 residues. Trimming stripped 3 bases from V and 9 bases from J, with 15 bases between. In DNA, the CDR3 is TGCAGTGCTAGTTGGCCGGGGGGGAGGCCCCAGCATTTT. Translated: CSASWPGGRPQHF.

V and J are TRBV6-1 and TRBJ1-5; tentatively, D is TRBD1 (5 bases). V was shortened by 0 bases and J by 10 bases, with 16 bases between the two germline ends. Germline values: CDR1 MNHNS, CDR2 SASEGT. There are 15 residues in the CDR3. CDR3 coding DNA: TGTGCCAGCAGTGAAGCTATGGGACTGGGCAAACCCCAGCATTTT. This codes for CASSEAMGLGKPQHF.

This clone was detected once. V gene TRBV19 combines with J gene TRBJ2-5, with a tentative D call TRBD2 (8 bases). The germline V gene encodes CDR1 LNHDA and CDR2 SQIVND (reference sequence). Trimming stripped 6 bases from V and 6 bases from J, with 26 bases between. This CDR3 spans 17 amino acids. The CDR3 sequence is CASRSIRGTAGDQTQYF. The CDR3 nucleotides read TGTGCCAGTAGGAGTATACGCGGGACAGCGGGGGACCAGACCCAGTACTTC. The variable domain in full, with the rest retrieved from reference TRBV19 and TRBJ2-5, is DGGITQSPKYLFRKEGQNVTLSCEQNLNHDAMYWYRQDPGQGLRLIYYSQIVNDFQKGDIAEGYSVSREKKESFPLTVTSAQKNPTAFYLCASRSIRGTAGDQTQYFGPGTRLLVL.

The CDR3 sequence is CASSLETGGVNEQFF. CDR3 nucleotides: TGTGCCAGCAGCTTAGAGACAGGGGGTGTAAATGAGCAGTTCTTC. The chain carries TRBV11-3 and TRBJ2-1, with 9 bases identical to TRBD1. The ends lost 0 bases at V and 7 bases at J; junction bases unmatched: 4. The CDR3 contains 15 residues. Germline V gene sequence: CDR1 SGHNT, CDR2 YENEEA.